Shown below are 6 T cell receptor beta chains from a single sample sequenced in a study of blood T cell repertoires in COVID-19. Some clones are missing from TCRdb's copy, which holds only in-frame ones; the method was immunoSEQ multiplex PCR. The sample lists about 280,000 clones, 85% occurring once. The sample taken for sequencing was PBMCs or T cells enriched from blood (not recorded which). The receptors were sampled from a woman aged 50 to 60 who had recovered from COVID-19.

CDR3 amino acids: CATRVTGGSHQPQHF. The CDR3 DNA reads as TGTGCCACCAGAGTGACAGGGGGCTCCCATCAGCCCCAGCATTTT. V gene TRBV15 combines with J gene TRBJ1-5; 10 nucleotides agree with TRBD1. V gave up 6 bases and J gave up 5 bases; unmatched junction bases: 7. This CDR3 has 15 amino acids. CDR1 and CDR2 from the germline V gene are LNHNV and YYDKDF (reference sequence). The whole variable domain, remainder taken from reference TRBV15 and TRBJ1-5, is DAMVIQNPRYQVTQFGKPVTLSCSQTLNHNVMYWYQQKSSQAPKLLFHYYDKDFNNEADTPDNFQSRRPNTSFCFLDIRSPGLGDTAMYLCATRVTGGSHQPQHFGDGTRLSIL.

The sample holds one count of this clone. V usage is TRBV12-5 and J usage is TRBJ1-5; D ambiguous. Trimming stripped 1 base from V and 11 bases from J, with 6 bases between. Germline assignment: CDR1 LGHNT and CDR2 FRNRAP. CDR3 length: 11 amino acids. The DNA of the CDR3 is TGTGCTAGTGGTTTGGGTCGGGCCCAGCATTTT. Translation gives CASGLGRAQHF.

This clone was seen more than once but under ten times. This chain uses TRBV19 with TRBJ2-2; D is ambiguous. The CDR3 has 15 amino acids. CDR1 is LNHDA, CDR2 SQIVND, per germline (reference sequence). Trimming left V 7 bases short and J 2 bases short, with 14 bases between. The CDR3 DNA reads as TGTGCCAGTAAACCAGGCTTTGGTAACACCGGGGAGCTGTTTTTT. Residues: CASKPGFGNTGELFF. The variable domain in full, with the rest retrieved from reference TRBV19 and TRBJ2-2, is DGGITQSPKYLFRKEGQNVTLSCEQNLNHDAMYWYRQDPGQGLRLIYYSQIVNDFQKGDIAEGYSVSREKKESFPLTVTSAQKNPTAFYLCASKPGFGNTGELFFGEGSRLTVL.

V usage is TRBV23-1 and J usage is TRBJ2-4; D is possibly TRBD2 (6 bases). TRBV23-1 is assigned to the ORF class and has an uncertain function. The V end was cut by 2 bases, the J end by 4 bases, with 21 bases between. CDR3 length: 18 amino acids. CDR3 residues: CASSQEGGEQAKKNIQYF. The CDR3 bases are TGCGCCAGCAGTCAAGAAGGAGGGGAACAGGCCAAAAAAAACATTCAGTACTTC.

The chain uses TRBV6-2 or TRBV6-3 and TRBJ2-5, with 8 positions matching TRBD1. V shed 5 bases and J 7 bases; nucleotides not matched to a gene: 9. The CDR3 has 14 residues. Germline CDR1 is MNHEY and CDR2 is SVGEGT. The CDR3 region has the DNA TGTGCCAGCAGTACCGACAGGGGTTTAGGGACCCAGTACTTC. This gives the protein CASSTDRGLGTQYF.

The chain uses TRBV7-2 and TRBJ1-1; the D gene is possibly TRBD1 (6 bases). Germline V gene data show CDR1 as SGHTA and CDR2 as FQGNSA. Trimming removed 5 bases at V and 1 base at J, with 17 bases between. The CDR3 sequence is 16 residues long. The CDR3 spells CASSHRVFPPNTEAFF. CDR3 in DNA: TGTGCCAGCAGCCACAGGGTTTTCCCTCCGAACACTGAAGCTTTCTTT.